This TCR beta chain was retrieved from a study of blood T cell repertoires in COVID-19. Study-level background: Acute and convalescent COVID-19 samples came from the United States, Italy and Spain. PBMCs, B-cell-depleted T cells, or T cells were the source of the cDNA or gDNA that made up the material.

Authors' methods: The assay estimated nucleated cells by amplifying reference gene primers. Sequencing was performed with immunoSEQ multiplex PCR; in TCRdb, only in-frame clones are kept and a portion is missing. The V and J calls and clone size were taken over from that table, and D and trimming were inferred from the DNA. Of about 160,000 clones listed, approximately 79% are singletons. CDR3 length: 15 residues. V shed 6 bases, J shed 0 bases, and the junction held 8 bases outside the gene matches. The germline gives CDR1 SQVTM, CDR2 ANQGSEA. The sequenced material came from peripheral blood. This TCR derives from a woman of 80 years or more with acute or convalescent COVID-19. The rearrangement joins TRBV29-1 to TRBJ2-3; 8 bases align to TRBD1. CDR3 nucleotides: TGCAGCGTCGCCGCCGGACAGGGAAGCACAGATACGCAGTATTTT. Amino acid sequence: CSVAAGQGSTDTQYF.